This entry lists 20 T cell receptor beta chains sequenced from one sample in a study of T-cell reconstitution after alpha-beta-depleted transplantation in children. Unique molecular identifiers were incorporated into the prepared TCRbeta library. Via MiXCR, TCRdb re-called the PCR reads, giving one row per CDR3 protein. The profile shows 75,000 to 90,000 distinct CDR3 sequences, 13% to 15% of them singletons. The sequencing here drew on PBMCs, mostly from graft donor cells, taken 180 days after TCRalphabeta/CD19-depleted stem cell transplant. These TCRs come from a male patient aged 2-10 years who had a stem cell transplant for acute lymphoblastic leukemia, so the T cells may come from the graft donor.

In its sample, this clonotype was seen a few times. The chain joins TRBV7-3 to TRBJ2-1; D possibly corresponds to TRBD1 (5 bases). Germline V gives CDR1 SGHTA, CDR2 FQGTGA. The CDR3 consists of 13 residues. Trimming cost V 0 bases and J 7 bases, with 7 bases left between them. CDR3 DNA: TGTGCCAGCAGCTTAACCAGGGTAAATGAGCAGTTCTTC. Amino acid sequence: CASSLTRVNEQFF.

The chain uses TRBV28 and TRBJ1-5; a weak D match, TRBD1 (5 bases). The CDR3 has 12 residues. V was trimmed by 6 bases and J by 6 bases, leaving 9 bases between them. Germline V lookup: CDR1 MDHEN, CDR2 SYDVKM. The CDR3 DNA is TGTGCCAGCAGGACAGTCTCTCAGCCCCAGCATTTT. Amino acid sequence: CASRTVSQPQHF.

This clonotype showed up just a few times. The CDR3 coding sequence is TGTGCCAGCAGCTTGAGATTAGGCCCGCTAGCTTCGGCGTACAATGAGCAGTTCTTC. Protein: CASSLRLGPLASAYNEQFF. The V and J genes are TRBV11-1 and TRBJ2-1; D perhaps matches TRBD2 (5 bases). This CDR3 has 19 amino acids. The germline V gene has CDR1 SGHAT and CDR2 FQDESV (reference sequence). The V end was cut by 3 bases, the J end by 4 bases, with 25 bases between.

The sample holds many counts of this clonotype. This chain links TRBV7-2 with TRBJ2-7, with TRBD1 matching over 11 bases. Germline CDR1 and CDR2: SGHTA and FQGNSA. V was clipped by 5 bases and J by 3 bases; unmatched bases: 6. The CDR3 is 15 amino acids. CDR3 in DNA: TGTGCCAGCAGCCTCTCTGGGACAGGGGGCTACGAGCAGTACTTC. Translated, it gives CASSLSGTGGYEQYF.

The chain joins TRBV10-3 to TRBJ2-5, with no clear D. Trimming left V 3 bases short and J 5 bases short, with 7 bases between. This CDR3 is 12 amino acids long. CDR1 and CDR2 from the germline V gene are ENHRY and SYGVKD. CDR3 bases: TGTGCCATCAGTGATTTCCAGGAGACCCAGTACTTC. This sequence encodes CAISDFQETQYF.

This clonotype was observed a few times. V gene TRBV5-1 combines with J gene TRBJ2-2; TRBD1 is a possible D gene (5 bases). CDR1 and CDR2 (germline): SGHRS, YFSETQ. The CDR3 is 13 residues long. Trimming shortened V by 6 bases and J by 5 bases, and 11 bases separated the two germline ends. CDR3 protein: CASITRETGELFF. CDR3 in DNA: TGCGCCAGCATTACCAGGGAAACCGGGGAGCTGTTTTTT.

This clonotype was counted only a few times. J is TRBJ2-7 and V is TRBV18, with TRBD1 matching 11 bases. Germline trimming cut 4 bases from V and 5 bases from J; bases unmatched to any gene: 7. Per germline, CDR1 KGHSH and CDR2 LQKENI. The CDR3 consists of 15 residues. The CDR3 loop reads CASSLRRDRGDEQYF. The DNA for the CDR3 is TGTGCCAGCTCACTTCGCCGGGACAGGGGGGACGAGCAGTACTTC.

This clonotype occurred many times. This chain links TRBV7-9 with TRBJ2-7; D is perhaps TRBD1 or TRBD2 (5 bases each). CDR3 length: 14 residues. Germline loops: CDR1 SEHNR, CDR2 FQNEAQ (reference sequence). V was clipped by 4 bases and J by 2 bases, with 12 bases between them. The CDR3 DNA follows: TGTGCCAGCAGCTCGTGGGACGGAACCTACGAGCAGTACTTC. Amino acid sequence: CASSSWDGTYEQYF.

This chain uses TRBV15 with TRBJ2-1; D is unclear. CDR1 is LNHNV, CDR2 YYDKDF, per germline (reference sequence). V lost 1 base to trimming and J lost 4 bases, with 14 bases between them. CDR3 length equals 16 residues. The CDR3 DNA reads as TGTGCCACCAGCAGAGGACGGGCCGTCGGGTACAATGAGCAGTTCTTC. Translation: CATSRGRAVGYNEQFF.

This clonotype has only a few counts. The rearrangement uses TRBV4-2 and TRBJ2-7; TRBD2 agrees at 7 bases. The J segment lost 2 bases and the V segment lost 1 base, leaving 11 bases of the junction unmatched. In germline, CDR1 is LGHNA, CDR2 YNFKEQ. The CDR3 contains 17 residues. Here the CDR3 reads CASSQGGVGLMTYEQYF. CDR3 in DNA: TGTGCCAGCAGCCAAGGGGGGGTGGGACTAATGACCTACGAGCAGTACTTC.

This clonotype was seen repeatedly, ten times or more. V is TRBV7-6 and J is TRBJ2-2; either TRBD1 or TRBD2 may supply D (6 bases each). Trimming took 2 bases from V and 5 from J, leaving 18 bases between them. CDR3 length: 17 amino acids. In germline, CDR1 is SGHVS, CDR2 FNYEAQ. CDR3 in DNA: TGTGCCAGCAGCTTATTTTCTTCGGGGGCGCCTACCGGGGAGCTGTTTTTT. Its translation is CASSLFSSGAPTGELFF.

This clonotype turned up a few times. The chain combines TRBV5-1 with TRBJ2-2; TRBD2 matches at 12 bases. This CDR3 is 16 amino acids long. CDR1 and CDR2 from the germline V gene are SGHRS and YFSETQ. V was pared by 4 bases and J by 5 bases, with 6 bases of the junction left unmatched. The CDR3 sequence: CASSARLAGETGELFF. The CDR3, as DNA: TGCGCCAGCAGCGCCCGACTAGCGGGGGAGACCGGGGAGCTGTTTTTT.

Ten or more counts support this clonotype. The J gene is TRBJ2-1, the V gene TRBV6-5; D could derive from TRBD1 or TRBD2 (5 bases each). V was shortened by 6 bases and J by 7 bases, with 19 bases between the two germline ends. The CDR3 has 15 residues. The germline gives CDR1 MNHEY, CDR2 SVGAGI. The CDR3 spells CASSPGLPGTNEQFF. Written as DNA, the CDR3 is TGTGCCAGCAGCCCTGGACTCCCTGGGACGAATGAGCAGTTCTTC.

This rearrangement joins TRBV6-1 to TRBJ1-2, with D unresolved. V lost 9 bases to trimming and J lost 6 bases, with 17 bases between them. The germline gives CDR1 MNHNS, CDR2 SASEGT. This CDR3 spans 13 amino acids. The CDR3 here is CASARPGGNGYTF. The CDR3 nucleotides read TGTGCCAGTGCACGTCCCGGAGGAAATGGCTACACCTTC.

In this sample, this clonotype turned up a few times. This sequence joins TRBV2 and TRBJ2-3, with TRBD2 matching 9 bases. This CDR3 is 15 amino acids long. Germline loops: CDR1 SNHLY, CDR2 FYNNEI. Trimming cost V 9 bases and J 2 bases; bases outside gene matches: 9. CDR3 bases: TGTGCCAGATCCAGGCTAGCGGGACTCACAGATACGCAGTATTTT. It is translated as CARSRLAGLTDTQYF.

This chain uses TRBV10-3 with TRBJ1-5, with D uncertain. The CDR3 extends over 14 amino acids. CDR1 and CDR2 from the germline V gene are ENHRY and SYGVKD. Trimming pared 3 bases from V and 5 bases from J, leaving 11 bases between. This CDR3 reads CAISESIGHQPQHF. The CDR3, as DNA: TGTGCCATCAGTGAATCTATAGGGCATCAGCCCCAGCATTTT.

This clonotype was recorded a few times. The chain is built from TRBV5-1 and TRBJ1-2; weak D call: TRBD1 (6 bases). The V end was cut by 0 bases, the J end by 4 bases, with 10 bases between. CDR3 length: 14 residues. Germline V CDR1 and CDR2: SGHRS, YFSETQ. This chain's CDR3 is CASSLDRTVYGYTF. For the CDR3, the DNA is TGCGCCAGCAGCTTGGATCGGACAGTCTATGGCTACACCTTC.

On this clonotype: A much larger clone differs by one base, so this may be a read error. This chain connects TRBV20-1 to TRBJ1-5; D unclear. Trimming took off 3 bases at V and 0 bases at J, with 12 bases between the two ends. CDR1 is DFQATT and CDR2 is SNEGSKA in the germline V gene (reference sequence). This CDR3 is 15 amino acids long. The CDR3 here is CSASRSDLSNQPQHF. CDR3 DNA sequence: TGCAGTGCTAGTAGGTCGGATCTTAGCAATCAGCCCCAGCATTTT.

This chain links TRBV7-9 with TRBJ2-5; D is ambiguous. The CDR3 is made up of 8 amino acids. CDR1 and CDR2 from the germline V gene are SEHNR and FQNEAQ (reference sequence). CDR3 sequence reads: CAVGTQYF. In nucleotides, the CDR3 is TGTGCTGTGGGGACCCAGTACTTC.

The CDR3 bases are TGTGCCAGCAGCTCCAGGGGGCTAGGGCAGCCCCAGCATTTT. Translation: CASSSRGLGQPQHF. V usage is TRBV7-2 and J usage is TRBJ1-5; 8 nucleotides agree with TRBD1. Germline assignment: CDR1 SGHTA and CDR2 FQGNSA. V lost 4 bases to trimming and J lost 7 bases; unmatched junction nucleotides: 6. The CDR3 has 14 amino acids.